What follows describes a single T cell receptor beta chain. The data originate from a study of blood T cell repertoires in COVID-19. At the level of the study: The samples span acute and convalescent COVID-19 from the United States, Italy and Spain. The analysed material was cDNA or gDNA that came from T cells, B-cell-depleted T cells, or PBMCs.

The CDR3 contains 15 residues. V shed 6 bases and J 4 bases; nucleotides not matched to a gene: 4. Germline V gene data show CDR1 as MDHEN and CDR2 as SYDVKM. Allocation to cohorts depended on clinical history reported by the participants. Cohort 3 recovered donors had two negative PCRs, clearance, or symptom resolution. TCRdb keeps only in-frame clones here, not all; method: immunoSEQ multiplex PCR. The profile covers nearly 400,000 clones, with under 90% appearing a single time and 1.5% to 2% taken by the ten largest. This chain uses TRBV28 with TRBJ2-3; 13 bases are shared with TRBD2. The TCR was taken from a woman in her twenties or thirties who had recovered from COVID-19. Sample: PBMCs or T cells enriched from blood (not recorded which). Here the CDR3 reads CASSRTSGSSDTQYF. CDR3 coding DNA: TGTGCCAGCAGCCGGACTAGCGGGAGCTCAGATACGCAGTATTTT.